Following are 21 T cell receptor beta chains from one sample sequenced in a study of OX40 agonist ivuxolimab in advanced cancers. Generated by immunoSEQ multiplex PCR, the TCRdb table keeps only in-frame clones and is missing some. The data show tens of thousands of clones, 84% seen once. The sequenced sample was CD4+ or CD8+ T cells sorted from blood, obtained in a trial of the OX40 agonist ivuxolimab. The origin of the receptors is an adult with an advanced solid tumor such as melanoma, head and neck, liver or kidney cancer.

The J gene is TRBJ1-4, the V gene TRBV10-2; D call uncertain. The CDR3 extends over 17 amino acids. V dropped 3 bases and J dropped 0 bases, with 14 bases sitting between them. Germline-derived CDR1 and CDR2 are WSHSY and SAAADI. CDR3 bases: TGCGCCAGCAGTGACCTTCGAGGGCGGGCAACTAATGAAAAACTGTTTTTT. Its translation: CASSDLRGRATNEKLFF.

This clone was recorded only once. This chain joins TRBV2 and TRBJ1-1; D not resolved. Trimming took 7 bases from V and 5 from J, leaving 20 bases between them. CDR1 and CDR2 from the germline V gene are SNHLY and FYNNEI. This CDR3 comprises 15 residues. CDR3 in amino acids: CASKGEDREETEAFF. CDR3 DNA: TGTGCCAGCAAGGGAGAAGATCGAGAGGAAACTGAAGCTTTCTTT.

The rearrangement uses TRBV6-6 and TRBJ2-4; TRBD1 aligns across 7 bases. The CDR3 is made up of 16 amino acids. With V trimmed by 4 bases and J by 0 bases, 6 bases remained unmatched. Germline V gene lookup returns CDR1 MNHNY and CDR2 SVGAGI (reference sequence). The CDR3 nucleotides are TGTGCCAGCAGTTCCGGACAGGCGGTAGCCAAAAACATTCAGTACTTC. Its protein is CASSSGQAVAKNIQYF.

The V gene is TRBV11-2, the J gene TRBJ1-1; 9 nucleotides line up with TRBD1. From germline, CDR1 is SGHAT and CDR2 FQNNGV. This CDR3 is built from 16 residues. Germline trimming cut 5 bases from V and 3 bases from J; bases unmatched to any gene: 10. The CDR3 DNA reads TGTGCCAGCAGCCCAACAGGGGGCTATGGGGACACTGAAGCTTTCTTT. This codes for CASSPTGGYGDTEAFF.

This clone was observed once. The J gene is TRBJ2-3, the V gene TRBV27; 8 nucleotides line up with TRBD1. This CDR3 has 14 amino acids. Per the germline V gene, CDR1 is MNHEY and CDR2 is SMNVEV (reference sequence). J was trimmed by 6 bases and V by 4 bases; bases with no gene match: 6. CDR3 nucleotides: TGTGCCAGCAGTTCCGGGACAGGACCCGATACGCAGTATTTT. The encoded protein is CASSSGTGPDTQYF.

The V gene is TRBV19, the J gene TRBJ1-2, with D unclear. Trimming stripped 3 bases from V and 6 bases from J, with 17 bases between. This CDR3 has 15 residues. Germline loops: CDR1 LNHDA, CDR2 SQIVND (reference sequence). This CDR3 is CASSIEGGIYDGYTF. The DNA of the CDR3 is TGTGCCAGTAGTATCGAGGGAGGAATATATGATGGCTACACCTTC.

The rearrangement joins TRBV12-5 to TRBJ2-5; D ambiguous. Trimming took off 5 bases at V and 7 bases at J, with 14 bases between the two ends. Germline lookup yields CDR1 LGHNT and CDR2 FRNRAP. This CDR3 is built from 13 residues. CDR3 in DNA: TGTGCTAGTGGTCCCCCCTACGGGTCGACCCAGTACTTC. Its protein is CASGPPYGSTQYF.

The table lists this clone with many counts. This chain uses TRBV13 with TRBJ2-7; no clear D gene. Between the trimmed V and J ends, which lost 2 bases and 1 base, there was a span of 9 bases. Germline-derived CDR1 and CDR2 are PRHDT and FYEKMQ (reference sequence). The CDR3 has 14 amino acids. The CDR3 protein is CASSLSKSSYEQYF. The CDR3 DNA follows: TGTGCCAGCAGCTTATCCAAGAGTTCCTACGAGCAGTACTTC.

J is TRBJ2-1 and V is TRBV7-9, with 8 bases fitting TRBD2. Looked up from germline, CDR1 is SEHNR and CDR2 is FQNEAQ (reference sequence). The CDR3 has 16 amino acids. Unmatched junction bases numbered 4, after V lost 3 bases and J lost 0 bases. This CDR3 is CASSLSLAGSYNEQFF. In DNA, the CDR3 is TGTGCCAGCAGCTTGTCTCTAGCGGGCTCCTACAATGAGCAGTTCTTC.

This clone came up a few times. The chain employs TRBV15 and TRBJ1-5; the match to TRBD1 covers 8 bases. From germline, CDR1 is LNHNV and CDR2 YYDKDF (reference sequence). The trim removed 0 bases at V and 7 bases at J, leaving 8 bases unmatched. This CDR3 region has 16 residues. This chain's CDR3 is CATSRDPTGGHQPQHF. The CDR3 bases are TGTGCCACCAGCAGAGACCCAACAGGGGGGCACCAGCCCCAGCATTTT.

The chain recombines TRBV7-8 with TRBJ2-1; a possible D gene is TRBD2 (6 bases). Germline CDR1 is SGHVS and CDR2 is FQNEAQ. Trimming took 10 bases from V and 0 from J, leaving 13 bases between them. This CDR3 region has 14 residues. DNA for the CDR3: TGTGCCACCGGAGGGGCGATCTCCTACAATGAGCAGTTCTTC. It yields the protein CATGGAISYNEQFF.

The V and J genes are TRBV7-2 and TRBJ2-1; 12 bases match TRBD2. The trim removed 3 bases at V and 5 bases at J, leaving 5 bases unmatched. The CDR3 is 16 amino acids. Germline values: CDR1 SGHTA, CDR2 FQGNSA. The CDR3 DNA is TGTGCCAGCAGCTTTTTGACTAGCGGGAGCAACAATGAGCAGTTCTTC. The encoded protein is CASSFLTSGSNNEQFF.

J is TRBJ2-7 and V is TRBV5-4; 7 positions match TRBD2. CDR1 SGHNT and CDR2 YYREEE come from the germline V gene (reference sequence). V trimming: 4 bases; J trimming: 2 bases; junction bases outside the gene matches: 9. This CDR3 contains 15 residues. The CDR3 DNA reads TGTGCCAGCAGCCCCCCCAGCGGGGATACCTACGAGCAGTACTTC. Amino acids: CASSPPSGDTYEQYF.

CDR3 sequence (DNA): TGTGCCAGCAGCTTAGATCGGGGTGGGGAGACCCAGTACTTC. Its protein is CASSLDRGGETQYF. The chain links TRBV7-2 to TRBJ2-5, with TRBD2 as a possible D gene (5 bases). Trimming shortened V by 1 base and J by 5 bases, and 11 bases separated the two germline ends. The length of the CDR3 is 14 residues. Germline CDR1 SGHTA, CDR2 FQGNSA.

The CDR3 protein is CASSEGTGNQPQHF. The CDR3 DNA is TGTGCCAGCAGTGAGGGGACAGGGAATCAGCCCCAGCATTTT. The genes are TRBV6-1 and TRBJ1-5; 9 nucleotides line up with TRBD1. CDR1 and CDR2 from the germline V gene are MNHNS and SASEGT. This CDR3 is built from 14 residues. J gave up 4 bases and V 3 bases, and 1 base lay outside the gene matches.

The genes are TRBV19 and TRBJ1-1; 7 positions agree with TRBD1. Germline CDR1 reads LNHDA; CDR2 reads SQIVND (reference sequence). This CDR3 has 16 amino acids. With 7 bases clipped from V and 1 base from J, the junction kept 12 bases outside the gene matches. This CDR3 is CASIPLRGGRNTEAFF. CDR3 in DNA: TGTGCCAGTATCCCCCTTCGAGGGGGCCGGAACACTGAAGCTTTCTTT.

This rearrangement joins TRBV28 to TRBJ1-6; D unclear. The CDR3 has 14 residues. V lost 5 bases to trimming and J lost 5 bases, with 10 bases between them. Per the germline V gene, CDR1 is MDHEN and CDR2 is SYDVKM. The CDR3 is CASSMRVNNSPLHF. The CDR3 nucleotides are TGTGCCAGCAGTATGAGGGTCAATAATTCACCCCTCCACTTT. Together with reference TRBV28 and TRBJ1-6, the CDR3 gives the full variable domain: DVKVTQSSRYLVKRTGEKVFLECVQDMDHENMFWYRQDPGLGLRLIYFSYDVKMKEKGDIPEGYSVSREKKERFSLILESASTNQTSMYLCASSMRVNNSPLHFGNGTRLTVT.

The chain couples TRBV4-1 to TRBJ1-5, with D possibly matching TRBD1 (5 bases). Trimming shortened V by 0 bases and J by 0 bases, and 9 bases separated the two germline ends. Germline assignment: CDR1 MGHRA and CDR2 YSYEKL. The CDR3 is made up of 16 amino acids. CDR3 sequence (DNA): TGCGCCAGCAGCCAAGAGGGGGGTCATAGCAATCAGCCCCAGCATTTT. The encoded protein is CASSQEGGHSNQPQHF.

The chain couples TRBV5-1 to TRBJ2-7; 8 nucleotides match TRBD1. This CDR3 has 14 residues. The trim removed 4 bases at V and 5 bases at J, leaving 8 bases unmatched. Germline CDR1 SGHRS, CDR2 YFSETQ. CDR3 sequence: CASSTGQGSHEQYF. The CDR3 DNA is TGCGCCAGCAGCACCGGACAGGGTTCTCACGAGCAGTACTTC.

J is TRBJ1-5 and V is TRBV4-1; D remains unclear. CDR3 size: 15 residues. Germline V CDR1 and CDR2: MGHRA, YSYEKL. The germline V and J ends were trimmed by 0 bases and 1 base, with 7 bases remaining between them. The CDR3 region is CASSQELQSNQPQHF. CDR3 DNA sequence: TGCGCCAGCAGCCAAGAGCTGCAGAGCAATCAGCCCCAGCATTTT.

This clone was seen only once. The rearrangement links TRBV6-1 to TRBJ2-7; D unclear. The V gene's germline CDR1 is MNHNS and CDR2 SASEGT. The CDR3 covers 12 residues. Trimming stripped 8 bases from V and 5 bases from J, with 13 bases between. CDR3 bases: TGTGCCAGCCTAAGGTGGTTGGACGAGCAGTACTTC. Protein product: CASLRWLDEQYF.